Listed below are T cell receptor beta chains from one sample, sequenced in a study of control samples from healthy donors and cancer patients. Repertoires were generated with immunoSEQ multiplex PCR, while TCRdb's copy carries only in-frame clones and drops some. Of some 160,000 clones in the sample, just under 95% were seen once. Sequenced sample: blood. The receptors here all came from a woman between 35 and 50 years old in good health. Each CDR3 is given with its conserved first and last residue. The D gene is left open where the match is weak. Expanded clones get a size class; other rows say once, few or many, or leave the size out.

TRBJ1-1,-,TRBV18,-,CASSTTEGEGSEAFF,TGTGCCAGCTCTACCACTGAGGGTGAAGGGTCTGAAGCTTTCTTT
TRBJ1-1,TRBD1,TRBV7-7,-,CASSLEQGTAAFF,TGTGCTAGCAGCTTAGAACAGGGGACGGCAGCTTTCTTT
TRBJ1-2,-,TRBV28,-,CASSLTFIAEVYGYTF,TGTGCCAGCAGTCTGACCTTCATCGCCGAGGTCTATGGCTACACCTTC
TRBJ2-6,-,TRBV6-5,-,CASRVISGANVLTF,TGTGCCAGCAGAGTTATATCCGGGGCCAACGTCCTGACTTTC
TRBJ2-5,-,TRBV25-1,-,CASSGWGRRETQYF,TGTGCCAGCAGCGGCTGGGGCAGGAGAGAGACCCAGTACTTC
TRBJ1-6,TRBD1,TRBV6-5,-,CASSPGTGFSPLHF,TGTGCCAGCAGTCCCGGGACAGGGTTTTCACCCCTCCACTTT
TRBJ1-2,-,TRBV7-6,-,CASNSGLGPYGYTF,TGTGCCAGCAACTCTGGTCTGGGCCCCTATGGCTACACCTTC
TRBJ2-3,-,TRBV11-2,once,CASSTRGRITDTQYF,TGTGCCAGCAGCACAAGAGGTCGTATCACAGATACGCAGTATTTT
TRBJ2-5,-,TRBV6-2/TRBV6-3,-,CASSYYRVKQETQYF,TGTGCCAGCAGTTATTACAGGGTGAAACAAGAGACCCAGTACTTC
TRBJ2-5,-,TRBV19,-,CASSRGRAETQYF,TGTGCCAGTAGCAGAGGAAGGGCCGAGACCCAGTACTTC
TRBJ1-4,-,TRBV5-6,-,CASSLSGVRQYFPEKLFF,TGTGCCAGCAGCTTGTCGGGGGTCAGGCAATATTTCCCCGAAAAACTGTTTTTT
TRBJ2-2,TRBD1,TRBV5-1,-,CASSVRQGVTGELFF,TGCGCCAGCAGCGTGCGACAGGGGGTTACCGGGGAGCTGTTTTTT
TRBJ1-5,-,TRBV6-6,-,CASSFKDRLNQPQHF,TGTGCCAGCAGCTTCAAAGACAGACTCAATCAGCCCCAGCATTTT
TRBJ1-6,-,TRBV6-2/TRBV6-3,-,CASSYNRDFNNSPLHF,TGTGCCAGCAGTTACAACCGGGACTTCAATAATTCACCCCTCCACTTT
TRBJ1-4,TRBD1,TRBV18,-,CASSRQTGGINEKLFF,TGTGCCAGCTCACGACAGACAGGGGGCATTAATGAAAAACTGTTTTTT
TRBJ2-3,TRBD1,TRBV5-1,-,CASSSGQGSADTQYF,TGCGCCAGCAGCTCCGGACAGGGGAGTGCAGATACGCAGTATTTT
TRBJ1-3,TRBD1,TRBV7-2,-,CASSLAPDRVGNTIYF,TGTGCCAGCAGCTTAGCTCCCGACAGGGTTGGAAACACCATATATTTT
TRBJ1-2,-,TRBV4-3,-,CASSQEVGSAGGVYGYTF,TGCGCCAGCAGCCAAGAGGTGGGCAGTGCGGGAGGCGTCTATGGCTACACCTTC
TRBJ1-6,-,TRBV19,-,CASSTYRVGLNSPLHF,TGTGCCAGTAGTACGTACCGGGTCGGGCTTAATTCACCCCTCCACTTT
TRBJ2-7,-,TRBV5-4,-,CASSLTGYEQYF,TGTGCCAGCAGCTTAACAGGGTATGAGCAGTACTTC
TRBJ2-5,-,TRBV5-4,-,CASSLEGETQYF,TGTGCCAGCAGCTTGGAGGGTGAGACCCAGTACTTC
TRBJ2-7,-,TRBV27,-,CASSTGSRSEQYF,TGTGCCAGCAGTACCGGGAGTAGAAGCGAGCAGTACTTC
TRBJ2-4,-,TRBV5-1,-,CASSSDVVKNIQYF,TGCGCCAGCAGCTCCGACGTCGTCAAAAACATTCAGTACTTC
TRBJ1-3,-,TRBV5-3,-,CARSLASGSSGNTIYF,TGTGCCAGAAGCTTGGCCAGTGGTAGCTCTGGAAACACCATATATTTT
TRBJ1-2,TRBD1,TRBV7-9,once,CASSYPQGAPNYGYTF,TGTGCCAGCAGCTACCCCCAGGGGGCCCCTAACTATGGCTACACCTTC
TRBJ2-6,TRBD1,TRBV5-1,-,CAALDRALLSGANVLTF,TGCGCCGCTCTGGACAGGGCCCTCCTCTCTGGGGCCAACGTCCTGACTTTC
TRBJ1-1,-,TRBV7-2,-,CASSLEAGNTEAFF,TGTGCCAGCAGCTTAGAAGCAGGGAACACTGAAGCTTTCTTT
TRBJ1-4,TRBD1,TRBV5-1,-,CASSFNPGQGKEKLFF,TGCGCCAGCAGCTTCAACCCGGGACAGGGGAAAGAAAAACTGTTTTTT
TRBJ2-1,TRBD2,TRBV5-6,-,CASSLGQALAGVDEQFF,TGTGCCAGCAGCTTGGGACAGGCACTAGCGGGAGTGGATGAGCAGTTCTTC
TRBJ1-2,TRBD1,TRBV25-1,-,CASRGQGGGYTF,TGTGCCAGCAGGGGACAGGGTGGCGGCTACACCTTC
TRBJ2-1,TRBD2,TRBV9,-,CASSGQRGGYNEQFF,TGTGCCAGCAGCGGGCAGCGGGGGGGTTACAATGAGCAGTTCTTC
TRBJ1-2,TRBD1,TRBV18,-,CASSQERGRSVYGYTF,TGTGCCAGCTCACAAGAAAGGGGGCGCAGTGTTTATGGCTACACCTTC
TRBJ2-7,-,TRBV7-2,-,CASSLPSSYEQYF,TGTGCCAGCAGCTTACCCAGCTCCTACGAGCAGTACTTC
TRBJ1-3,TRBD1,TRBV20-1,-,CSASIGTGSGNTIYF,TGCAGTGCTAGTATTGGGACAGGCTCTGGAAACACCATATATTTT
TRBJ2-1,TRBD1,TRBV7-2,-,CASSFLGQTQRDEQFF,TGTGCCAGCAGCTTCCTGGGACAGACTCAACGCGATGAGCAGTTCTTC